This T cell receptor (beta chain) derives from a study of Ad26.COV2.S vaccination and SARS-CoV-2 variants. Overall study: Ad26.COV2.S given intramuscularly, once or twice 56 days apart.

Specified treatment: roughly 19 received Ad26.COV2.S at low or high dose, single or two shots; a few received placebo; per-sample allocation not given. Following the first vaccine or placebo injection, samples were taken on day 63. SARS-CoV-2 spike from the Wuhan strain was encoded by the vaccine, an Ad26 vector. The protocol was immunoSEQ multiplex PCR, while the TCRdb copy is restricted to in-frame clones and leaves out a portion. The sample has some 480,000 clones, approximately 90% seen once. As to this clone: Antigen unknown.

Overall study results and limits: Greater spike-specific TCR breadth was seen in vaccine recipients than in placebo recipients. Responses of T cells in total may have been underestimated by the TCR breadth and depth analyses.

Trimming pared 1 base from V and 10 bases from J, leaving 11 bases between. Germline V gene lookup returns CDR1 SGHDT and CDR2 YYEEEE. CDR3 length: 12 residues. Sequences were derived from peripheral blood, sampled in a trial of Ad26.COV2.S vaccine versus placebo. The chain combines TRBV5-6 with TRBJ2-5; D is perhaps TRBD1 (6 bases). The source is a person between 18 and 65 years old who received the Ad26.COV2.S COVID-19 vaccine or a placebo. CDR3 loop: CASSLQGLDQYF. The CDR3, as DNA: TGTGCCAGCAGCTTGCAGGGGTTAGACCAGTACTTC. Variable domain in full (rest from reference TRBV5-6 and TRBJ2-5): DAGVTQSPTHLIKTRGQQVTLRCSPKSGHDTVSWYQQALGQGPQFIFQYYEEEERQRGNFPDRFSGHQFPNYSSELNVNALLLGDSALYLCASSLQGLDQYFGPGTRLLVL.